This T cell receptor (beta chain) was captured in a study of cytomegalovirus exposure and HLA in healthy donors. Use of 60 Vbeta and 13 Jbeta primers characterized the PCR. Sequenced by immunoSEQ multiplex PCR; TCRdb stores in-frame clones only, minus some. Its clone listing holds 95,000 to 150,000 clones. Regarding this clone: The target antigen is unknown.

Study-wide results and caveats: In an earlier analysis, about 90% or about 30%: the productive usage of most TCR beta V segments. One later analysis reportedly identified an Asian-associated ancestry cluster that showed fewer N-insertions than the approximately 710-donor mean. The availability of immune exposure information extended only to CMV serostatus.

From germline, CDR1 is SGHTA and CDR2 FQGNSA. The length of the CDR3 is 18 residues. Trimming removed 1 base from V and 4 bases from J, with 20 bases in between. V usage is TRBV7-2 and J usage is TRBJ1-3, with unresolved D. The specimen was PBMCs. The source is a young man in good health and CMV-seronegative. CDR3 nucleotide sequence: TGTGCCAGCAGCTTAGACGGCGAGGCCTCAAGAAGAGGAAACACCATATATTTT. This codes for CASSLDGEASRRGNTIYF.